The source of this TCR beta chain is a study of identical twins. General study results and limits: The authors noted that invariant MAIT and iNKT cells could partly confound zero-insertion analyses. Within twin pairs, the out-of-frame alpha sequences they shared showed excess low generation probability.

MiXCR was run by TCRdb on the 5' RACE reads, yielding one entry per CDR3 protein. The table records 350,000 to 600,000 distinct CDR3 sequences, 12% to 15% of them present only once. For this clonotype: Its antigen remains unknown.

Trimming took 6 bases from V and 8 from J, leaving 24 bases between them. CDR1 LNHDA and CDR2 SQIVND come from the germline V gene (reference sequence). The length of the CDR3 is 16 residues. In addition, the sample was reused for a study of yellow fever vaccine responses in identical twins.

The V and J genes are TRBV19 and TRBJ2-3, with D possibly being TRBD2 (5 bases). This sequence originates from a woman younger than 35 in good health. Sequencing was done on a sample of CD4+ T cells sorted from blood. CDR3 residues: CASSIDARGTWATQYF. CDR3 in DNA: TGTGCCAGTAGCATCGACGCCCGGGGAACCTGGGCTACGCAGTATTTT.